These 5 T cell receptor beta chains originate from one sample sequenced in a study of cytomegalovirus exposure and HLA in healthy donors. PCR primers comprised 60 Vbeta and 13 Jbeta primers. Generated by immunoSEQ multiplex PCR, the TCRdb table keeps only in-frame clones and is missing some. The table includes about 130,000 clones, about 70% detected once. Sequenced material: PBMCs. The receptors stem from an older woman in good health and CMV-seropositive.

This clone came up once. This chain links TRBV11-2 with TRBJ2-3; D might be TRBD2 (5 bases). Trimming cost V 8 bases and J 0 bases, with 12 bases left between them. The CDR3 sequence is 14 residues long. Germline V gene data show CDR1 as SGHAT and CDR2 as FQNNGV. CDR3 region: CASAPGSSTDTQYF. The CDR3 bases are TGTGCCAGCGCCCCGGGATCTAGCACAGATACGCAGTATTTT.

This clone showed up just a few times. CDR3 in amino acids: CASSLRTDYNEQFF. CDR3 in DNA: TGTGCCAGCAGCCTCCGGACTGACTACAATGAGCAGTTCTTC. The chain recombines TRBV5-4 with TRBJ2-1, with a tentative D call TRBD2 (5 bases). The CDR3 totals 14 residues. Germline assignment: CDR1 SGHNT and CDR2 YYREEE (reference sequence). Trimming took off 4 bases at V and 3 bases at J, with 11 bases between the two ends.

V is TRBV10-3 and J is TRBJ2-2; 7 nucleotides line up with TRBD1. CDR3 length: 16 residues. V was clipped by 4 bases and J by 0 bases; unmatched bases: 5. Germline CDR1 is ENHRY and CDR2 is SYGVKD. In DNA, the CDR3 is TGTGCCATCAGTGGGGGGACAGCTTCGAACACCGGGGAGCTGTTTTTT. Translation: CAISGGTASNTGELFF.

This chain links TRBV4-1 with TRBJ1-2; 8 nucleotides match TRBD1. J was trimmed by 8 bases and V by 4 bases; bases with no gene match: 9. The CDR3 sequence is 14 residues long. Germline V gives CDR1 MGHRA, CDR2 YSYEKL. The CDR3 here is CASSPTGGQNGYTF. In DNA, the CDR3 is TGCGCCAGCAGCCCAACAGGGGGGCAGAACGGCTACACCTTC.

The chain recombines TRBV4-1 with TRBJ1-1; TRBD1 might be the D (5 bases). The germline CDR1 and CDR2 sequences are MGHRA and YSYEKL. CDR3 length: 15 residues. V dropped 0 bases and J dropped 6 bases, with 14 bases sitting between them. The CDR3 here is CASSQEARVGAEAFF. The CDR3 DNA reads TGCGCCAGCAGCCAAGAAGCCAGGGTGGGCGCTGAAGCTTTCTTT.